This entry lists 8 T cell receptor beta chains sequenced from one sample in a study of blood T cell repertoires in COVID-19. Assay used: immunoSEQ multiplex PCR; TCRdb lists only in-frame clones, some missing. The sample records 90,000 or so clones, approximately 91% being singletons. The sample was peripheral blood. Receptor source: a human donor with active COVID-19. The donor label of this sample is uncertain.

The rearrangement uses TRBV19 and TRBJ1-1; TRBD1 agrees at 7 bases. There are 13 residues in the CDR3. Germline V CDR1 and CDR2: LNHDA, SQIVND (reference sequence). J gave up 1 base and V 6 bases, and 2 bases lay outside the gene matches. CDR3 sequence: CASRTGRNTEAFF. Written as DNA, the CDR3 is TGTGCCAGTAGGACAGGGAGGAACACTGAAGCTTTCTTT.

The rearrangement uses TRBV5-6 and TRBJ2-7; 9 nucleotides match TRBD1. CDR3 length: 15 residues. Germline values: CDR1 SGHDT, CDR2 YYEEEE. V was pared by 2 bases and J by 1 base, with 4 bases of the junction left unmatched. The CDR3: CASSLPGQGSYEQYF. DNA of the CDR3: TGTGCCAGCAGCTTACCGGGACAGGGATCCTACGAGCAGTACTTC.

V and J are TRBV2 and TRBJ2-1; 9 bases align to TRBD1. The junction had 3 bases not matched to a gene; V was cut back by 6 bases and J by 6 bases. The germline gives CDR1 SNHLY, CDR2 FYNNEI. The CDR3 is 13 amino acids. This chain's CDR3 is CASSRTGVNEQFF. CDR3 coding DNA: TGTGCCAGCAGCCGGACAGGGGTCAATGAGCAGTTCTTC. The full variable domain, rest sourced from reference TRBV2 and TRBJ2-1, is EPEVTQTPSHQVTQMGQEVILRCVPISNHLYFYWYRQILGQKVEFLVSFYNNEISEKSEIFDDQFSVERPDGSNFTLKIRSTKLEDSAMYFCASSRTGVNEQFFGPGTRLTVL.

The genes are TRBV7-9 and TRBJ2-7; no definite D call. Germline CDR1 and CDR2: SEHNR and FQNEAQ (reference sequence). Trimming shortened V by 3 bases and J by 3 bases, and 12 bases separated the two germline ends. This CDR3 is 14 amino acids long. Here the CDR3 reads CASSFGAPNYEQYF. The CDR3 nucleotides read TGTGCCAGCAGCTTCGGAGCCCCAAACTACGAGCAGTACTTC.

This chain uses TRBV6-4 with TRBJ2-2; unclear D gene. Germline V gene lookup returns CDR1 MRHNA and CDR2 SNTAGT. CDR3 length: 13 amino acids. Trimming removed 8 bases from V and 4 bases from J, with 11 bases in between. CDR3 in DNA: TGTGCCAGCGGTGGACCGGGCACCGGGGAGCTGTTTTTT. Its translation is CASGGPGTGELFF.

The chain recombines TRBV11-2 with TRBJ2-5; 7 bases are a match to TRBD1. CDR3 length: 16 amino acids. Looked up from germline, CDR1 is SGHAT and CDR2 is FQNNGV. V was pared by 5 bases and J by 5 bases, with 14 bases of the junction left unmatched. The CDR3 DNA follows: TGTGCCAGCAGCCCAGGGACAGACTCCCGAGGGGAGACCCAGTACTTC. Its translation: CASSPGTDSRGETQYF.

This chain connects TRBV6-6 to TRBJ2-3; 13 nucleotides align to TRBD2. From germline, CDR1 is MNHNY and CDR2 SVGAGI (reference sequence). Germline trimming cut 3 bases from V and 4 bases from J; bases unmatched to any gene: 1. The CDR3 totals 15 residues. The CDR3 here is CASSYGLAGADTQYF. The CDR3 region has the DNA TGTGCCAGCAGTTATGGACTAGCGGGGGCAGATACGCAGTATTTT.

The chain is built from TRBV14 and TRBJ1-3; 7 bases are a match to TRBD1. Germline V CDR1 and CDR2: SGHDN, FVKESK. J gave up 1 base and V 0 bases, and 12 bases lay outside the gene matches. The CDR3 spans 19 residues. The CDR3 loop reads CASSQESTPTGKSGNTIYF. The CDR3, as DNA: TGTGCCAGCAGCCAAGAGAGCACCCCGACAGGGAAATCTGGAAACACCATATATTTT.